The 5 T cell receptor beta chains listed next were all sequenced from one sample in a study of molecular identifiers for immune sequencing clone quantification. TCRdb reanalysed the PCR reads using MiXCR and keeps one entry per CDR3 protein. The sample contains around 480,000 distinct CDR3 sequences, about 25% of which appear only once. Specimen: naive CD8+ T cells from blood, with Jurkat cell RNA spiked in. Subset defined: FACS-sorted CD8+CD4-CCR7+CD45RA+ naive T cells. These receptors came from a human donor in good health. Some libraries in this study had Jurkat cell RNA spiked in.

With respect to this clonotype: A much more abundant neighbour one base away suggests this may be a read error. The chain is built from TRBV7-9 and TRBJ2-3; TRBD2 is a possible D gene (6 bases). V lost 4 bases and J lost 4, with 12 bases in between. The CDR3 has 14 amino acids. Germline CDR1 reads SEHNR; CDR2 reads FQNEAQ (reference sequence). The CDR3 spells CASSSKRAADTQYF. CDR3 nucleotide sequence: TGTGCCAGCAGCTCCAAGCGGGCCGCAGATACGCAGTATTTT.

This clonotype has only a few counts. The chain employs TRBV19 and TRBJ2-2; tentatively, D is TRBD1 or TRBD2 (5 bases each). Per the germline V gene, CDR1 is LNHDA and CDR2 is SQIVND (reference sequence). The V end lost 3 bases, the J end lost 3 bases, and 11 bases lay between the germline ends. The CDR3 spans 15 residues. DNA for the CDR3: TGTGCCAGTAGTATGGGGGTGACGTACACCGGGGAGCTGTTTTTT. Its protein product is CASSMGVTYTGELFF.

This clonotype was seen ten or more times. V usage is TRBV7-6 and J usage is TRBJ1-5, with 8 bases matching TRBD1. The junction had 8 bases not matched to a gene; V was cut back by 5 bases and J by 2 bases. Germline V CDR1 and CDR2: SGHVS, FNYEAQ. CDR3 length equals 16 residues. As DNA, the CDR3 is TGTGCCAGCAGCCAGTCAGGGGGCGCTGGCAATCAGCCCCAGCATTTT. Its protein product is CASSQSGGAGNQPQHF.

Comments on this clonotype: This clone may be a read error of a much larger clone one base away. This chain links TRBV6-2 or TRBV6-3 with TRBJ1-2; no firm D call. This CDR3 is built from 12 residues. Germline loops: CDR1 MNHEY, CDR2 SVGEGT. The CDR3: CASRYGEVGYTF. CDR3 DNA: TGTGCCAGCCGTTATGGCGAGGTTGGCTACACCTTC.

This chain links TRBV11-2 with TRBJ2-5, with D possibly being TRBD1 or TRBD2 (5 bases each). The ends were cut back, 4 bases at V and 4 bases at J, with 25 bases in the middle. Per the germline V gene, CDR1 is SGHAT and CDR2 is FQNNGV. This CDR3 has 18 amino acids. The CDR3 DNA reads as TGTGCCAGCAGCTATTGGAAGCTGGGACCAAAGTCCGGAGAGACCCAGTACTTC. Translating it yields CASSYWKLGPKSGETQYF.